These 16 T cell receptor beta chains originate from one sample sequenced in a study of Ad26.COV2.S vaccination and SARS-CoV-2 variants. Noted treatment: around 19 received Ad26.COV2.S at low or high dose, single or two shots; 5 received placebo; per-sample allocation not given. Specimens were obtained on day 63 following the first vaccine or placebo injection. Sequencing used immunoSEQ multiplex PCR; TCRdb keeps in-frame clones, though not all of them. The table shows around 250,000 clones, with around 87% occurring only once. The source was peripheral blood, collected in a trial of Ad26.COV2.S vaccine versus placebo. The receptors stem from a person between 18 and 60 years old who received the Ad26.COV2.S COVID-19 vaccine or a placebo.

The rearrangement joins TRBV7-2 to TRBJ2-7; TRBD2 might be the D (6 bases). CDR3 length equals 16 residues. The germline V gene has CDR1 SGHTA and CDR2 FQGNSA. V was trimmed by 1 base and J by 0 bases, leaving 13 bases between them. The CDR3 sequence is CASSLDAGLSSYEQYF. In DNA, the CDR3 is TGTGCCAGCAGCTTAGACGCGGGGTTAAGCTCCTACGAGCAGTACTTC.

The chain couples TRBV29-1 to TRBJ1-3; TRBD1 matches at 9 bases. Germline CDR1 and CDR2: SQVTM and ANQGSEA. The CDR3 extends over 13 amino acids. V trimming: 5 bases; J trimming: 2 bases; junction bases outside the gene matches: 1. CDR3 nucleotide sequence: TGCAGCGTTTGGACAGGGGCTGGAAACACCATATATTTT. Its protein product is CSVWTGAGNTIYF.

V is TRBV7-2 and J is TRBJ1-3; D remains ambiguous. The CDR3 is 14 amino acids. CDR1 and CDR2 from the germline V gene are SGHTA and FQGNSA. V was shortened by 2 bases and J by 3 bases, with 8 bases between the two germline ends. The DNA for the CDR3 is TGTGCCAGCAGCTTAAGGTCCAGTGGAAACACCATATATTTT. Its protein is CASSLRSSGNTIYF.

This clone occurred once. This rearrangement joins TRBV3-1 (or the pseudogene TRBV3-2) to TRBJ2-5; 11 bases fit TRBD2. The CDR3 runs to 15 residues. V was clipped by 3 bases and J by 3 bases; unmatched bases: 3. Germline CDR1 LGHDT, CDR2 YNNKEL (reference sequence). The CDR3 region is CASSQVTSGEETQYF. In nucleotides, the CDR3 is TGTGCCAGCAGCCAGGTGACTAGCGGGGAAGAGACCCAGTACTTC.

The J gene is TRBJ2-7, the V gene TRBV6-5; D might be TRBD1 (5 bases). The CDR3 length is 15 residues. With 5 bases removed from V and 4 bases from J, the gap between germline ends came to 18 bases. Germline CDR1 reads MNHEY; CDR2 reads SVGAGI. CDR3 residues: CASSRQWLPEYEQYF. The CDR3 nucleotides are TGTGCCAGCAGTCGACAGTGGCTGCCCGAATACGAGCAGTACTTC.

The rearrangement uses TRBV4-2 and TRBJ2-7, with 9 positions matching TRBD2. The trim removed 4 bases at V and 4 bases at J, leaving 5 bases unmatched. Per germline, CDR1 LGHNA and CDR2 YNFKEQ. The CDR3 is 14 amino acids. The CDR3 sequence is CASSPRLAGYEQYF. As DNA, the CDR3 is TGTGCCAGCAGCCCGCGCCTAGCGGGGTACGAGCAGTACTTC.

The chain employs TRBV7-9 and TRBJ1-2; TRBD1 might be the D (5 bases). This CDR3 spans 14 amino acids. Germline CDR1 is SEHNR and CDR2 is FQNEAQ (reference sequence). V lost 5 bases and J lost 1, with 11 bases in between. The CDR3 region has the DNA TGTGCCAGCAGCCGGCAGGGCCGTAACTATGGCTACACCTTC. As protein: CASSRQGRNYGYTF.

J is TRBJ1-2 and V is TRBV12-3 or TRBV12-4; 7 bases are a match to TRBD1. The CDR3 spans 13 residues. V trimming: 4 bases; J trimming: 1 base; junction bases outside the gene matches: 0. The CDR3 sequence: CASSWDSNYGYTF. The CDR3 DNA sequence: TGTGCCAGCAGTTGGGACAGTAACTATGGCTACACCTTC.

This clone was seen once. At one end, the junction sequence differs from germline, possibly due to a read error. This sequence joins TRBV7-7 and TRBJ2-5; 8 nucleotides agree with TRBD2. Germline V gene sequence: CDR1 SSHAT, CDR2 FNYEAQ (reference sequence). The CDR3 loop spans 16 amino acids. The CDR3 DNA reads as TGTGCTAGCAGCCCCGGGGGGGTCCGAGGGGTCGAGACCCAGTACTTC. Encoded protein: CASSPGGVRGVETQYF.

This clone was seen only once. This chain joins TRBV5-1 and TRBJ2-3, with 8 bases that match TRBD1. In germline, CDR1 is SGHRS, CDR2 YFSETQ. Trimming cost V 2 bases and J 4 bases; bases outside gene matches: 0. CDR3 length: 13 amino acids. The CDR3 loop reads CASSLQGADTQYF. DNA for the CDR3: TGCGCCAGCAGCTTACAGGGGGCAGATACGCAGTATTTT.

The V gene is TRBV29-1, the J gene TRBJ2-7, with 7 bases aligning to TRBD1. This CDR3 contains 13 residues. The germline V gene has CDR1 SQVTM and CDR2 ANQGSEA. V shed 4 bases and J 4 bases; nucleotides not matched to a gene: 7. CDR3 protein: CSVGLVRGYEQYF. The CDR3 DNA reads TGCAGCGTTGGGTTAGTCAGGGGGTACGAGCAGTACTTC.

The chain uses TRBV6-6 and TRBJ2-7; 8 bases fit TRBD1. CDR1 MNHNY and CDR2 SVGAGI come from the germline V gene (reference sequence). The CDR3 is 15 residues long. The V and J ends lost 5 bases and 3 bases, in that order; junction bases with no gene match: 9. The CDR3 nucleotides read TGTGCCAGCAGTGGTTCCGCGACAGGGGTCTACGAGCAGTACTTC. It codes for CASSGSATGVYEQYF.

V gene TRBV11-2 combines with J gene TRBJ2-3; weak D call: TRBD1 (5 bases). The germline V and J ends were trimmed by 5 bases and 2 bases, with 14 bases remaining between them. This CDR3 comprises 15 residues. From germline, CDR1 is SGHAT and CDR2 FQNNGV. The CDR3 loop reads CASSRGQDNTDTQYF. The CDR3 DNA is TGTGCCAGCAGCCGAGGACAAGATAACACAGATACGCAGTATTTT.

This CDR3 is CASSLHDRGMYGYTF. The CDR3 bases are TGTGCCAGCAGCCTACACGACAGGGGGATGTATGGCTACACCTTC. The rearrangement joins TRBV7-8 to TRBJ1-2; 9 nucleotides match TRBD1. Germline assignment: CDR1 SGHVS and CDR2 FQNEAQ. The V gene end was trimmed by 5 bases and the J gene end by 5 bases; junction bases not matched to a gene: 9. CDR3 length equals 15 residues.

CDR3 amino acids: CASSLDPGNTEAFF. CDR3 in DNA: TGCGCCAGCAGCTTGGACCCGGGAAACACTGAAGCTTTCTTT. The chain joins TRBV5-1 to TRBJ1-1, with no clear D. CDR3 length equals 14 residues. V gave up 0 bases and J gave up 2 bases, with 8 bases separating them. The germline V gene has CDR1 SGHRS and CDR2 YFSETQ.

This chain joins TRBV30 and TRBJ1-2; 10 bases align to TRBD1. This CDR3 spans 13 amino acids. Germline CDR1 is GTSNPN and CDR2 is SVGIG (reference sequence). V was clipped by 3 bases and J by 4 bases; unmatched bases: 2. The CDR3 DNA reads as TGTGCCTGGAGGCGACAGGGGGCCTATGGCTACACCTTC. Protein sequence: CAWRRQGAYGYTF.